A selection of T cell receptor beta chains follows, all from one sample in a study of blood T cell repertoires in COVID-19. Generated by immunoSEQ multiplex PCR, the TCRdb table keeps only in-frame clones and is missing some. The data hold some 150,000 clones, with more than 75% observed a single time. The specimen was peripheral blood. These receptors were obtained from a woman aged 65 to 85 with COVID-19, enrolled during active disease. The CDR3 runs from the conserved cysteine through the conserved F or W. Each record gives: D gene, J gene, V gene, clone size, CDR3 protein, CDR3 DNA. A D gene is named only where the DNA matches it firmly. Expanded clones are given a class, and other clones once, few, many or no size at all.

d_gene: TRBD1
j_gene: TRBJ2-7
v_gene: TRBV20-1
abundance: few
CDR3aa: CSAGQGPEQYF
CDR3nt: TGCAGTGCTGGACAGGGACCCGAGCAGTACTTC

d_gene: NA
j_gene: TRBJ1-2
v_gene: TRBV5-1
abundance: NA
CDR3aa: CASSLGVREWARSAHGYTF
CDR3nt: TGCGCCAGCAGCTTGGGAGTGAGGGAGTGGGCCCGTTCAGCCCATGGCTACACCTTC

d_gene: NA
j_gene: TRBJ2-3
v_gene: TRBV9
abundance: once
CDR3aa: CASSVTVTDTQYF
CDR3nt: TGTGCCAGCAGCGTAACAGTCACAGATACGCAGTATTTT

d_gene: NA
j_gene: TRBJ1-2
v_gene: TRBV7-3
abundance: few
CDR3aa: CARESRGYGYTF
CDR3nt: TGTGCCAGGGAGAGCAGGGGCTATGGCTACACCTTC

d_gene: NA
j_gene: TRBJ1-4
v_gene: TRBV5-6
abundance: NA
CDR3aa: CASSLGQLNEKLFF
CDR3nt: TGTGCCAGCAGCTTGGGCCAGTTAAATGAAAAACTGTTTTTT

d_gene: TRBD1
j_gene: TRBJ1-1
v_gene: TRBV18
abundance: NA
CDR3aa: CASSPPGQAREAFF
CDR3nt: TGTGCCAGCTCACCGCCTGGACAGGCCCGTGAAGCTTTCTTT

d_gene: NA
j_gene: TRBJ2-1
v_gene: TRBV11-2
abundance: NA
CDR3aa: CASSPETRGVGQFF
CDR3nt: TGTGCCAGCAGCCCAGAGACCAGGGGAGTAGGGCAGTTCTTC

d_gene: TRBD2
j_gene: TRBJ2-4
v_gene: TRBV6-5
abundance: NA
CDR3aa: CASSPGGENIQYF
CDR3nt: TGTGCCAGCAGTCCGGGAGGGGAAAACATTCAGTACTTC

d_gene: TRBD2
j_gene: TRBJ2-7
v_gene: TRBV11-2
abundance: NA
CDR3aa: CASSSRLAGSSEEQYF
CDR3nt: TGTGCCAGCAGCTCCCGACTAGCGGGGTCCTCCGAGGAGCAGTACTTC

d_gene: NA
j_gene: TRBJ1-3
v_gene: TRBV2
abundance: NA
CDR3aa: CASTPTADTIYF
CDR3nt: TGTGCCAGCACGCCGACAGCCGACACCATATATTTT

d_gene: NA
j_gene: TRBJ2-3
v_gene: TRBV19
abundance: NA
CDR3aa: CASSTMRGGDTQYF
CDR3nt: TGTGCCAGTAGTACCATGAGAGGGGGAGATACGCAGTATTTT

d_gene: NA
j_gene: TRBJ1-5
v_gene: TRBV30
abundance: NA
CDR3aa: CAWSVFSHQPQHF
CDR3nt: TGTGCCTGGAGTGTGTTCAGTCATCAGCCCCAGCATTTT

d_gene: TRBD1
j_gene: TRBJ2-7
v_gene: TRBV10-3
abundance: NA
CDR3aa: CAISGDRDSEQYF
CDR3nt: TGTGCCATCAGTGGGGACAGGGACAGCGAGCAGTACTTC

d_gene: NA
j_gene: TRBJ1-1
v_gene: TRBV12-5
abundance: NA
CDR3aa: CASGLGRSEAFF
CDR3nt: TGTGCTAGTGGTTTGGGTCGGAGTGAAGCTTTCTTT

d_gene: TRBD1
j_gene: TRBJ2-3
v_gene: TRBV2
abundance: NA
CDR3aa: CASGRGLPTDTQYF
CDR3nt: TGTGCCAGCGGCAGGGGGCTCCCCACAGATACGCAGTATTTT

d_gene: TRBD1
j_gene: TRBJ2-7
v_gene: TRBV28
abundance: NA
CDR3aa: CASSLQGAFEQYF
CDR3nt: TGTGCCAGCAGTTTGCAGGGGGCCTTCGAGCAGTACTTC

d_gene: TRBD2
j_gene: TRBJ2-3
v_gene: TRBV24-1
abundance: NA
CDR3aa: CATSDPQRGDTTDTQYF
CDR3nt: TGTGCCACCAGTGATCCACAGCGGGGGGACACCACAGATACGCAGTATTTT